This T cell receptor (beta chain) was recorded in a study of blood T cell repertoires in COVID-19. The overall study: Acute and convalescent COVID-19 specimens originated in the United States, Italy and Spain. T cells, B-cell-depleted T cells, or PBMCs supplied cDNA or gDNA.

As originally analysed: Reference gene primer amplification gave nucleated cell count estimates. Using immunoSEQ multiplex PCR, the repertoire was profiled, and TCRdb retains in-frame clones only, with some absent. V and J calls plus clone size are reproduced from that table; the DNA served to infer D and trimming. The sample consists of about 110,000 clones, 75% to 85% of them appearing once. V was pared by 0 bases and J by 2 bases, with 4 bases of the junction left unmatched. The CDR3 has 16 residues. CDR1 SGDLS and CDR2 YYNGEE come from the germline V gene. The chain combines TRBV9 with TRBJ2-1, with 8 nucleotides matching TRBD2. The receptor was isolated from a woman older than 75 with active or convalescent COVID-19. The sequenced material came from peripheral blood. The CDR3 DNA reads as TGTGCCAGCAGCGTAGCGCGACTAGCGACCTACAATGAGCAGTTCTTC. Encoded protein: CASSVARLATYNEQFF.